One sample yielded the 26 T cell receptor beta chains listed below, sequenced in a study of T cell responses to AZD1222 COVID-19 vaccine. TCRdb keeps only in-frame clones here, not all; method: immunoSEQ multiplex PCR. Of roughly 120,000 clones listed, around 86% were seen once; the top ten hold approximately 1.2%. Source: peripheral blood, taken on day 0 of AZD1222 vaccination. Receptor source: an adult in good health.

This sequence joins TRBV6-5 and TRBJ1-2; a weak D match, TRBD1 (5 bases). Germline values: CDR1 MNHEY, CDR2 SVGAGI. This CDR3 contains 11 residues. V was shortened by 8 bases and J by 9 bases, with 13 bases between the two germline ends. The CDR3 loop is CASARGVRYTF. DNA for the CDR3: TGTGCCAGCGCCCGGGGGGTACGCTACACCTTC.

The chain combines TRBV19 with TRBJ2-7; D is uncertain. With 2 bases removed from V and 2 bases from J, the gap between germline ends came to 7 bases. Germline CDR1 is LNHDA and CDR2 is SQIVND (reference sequence). CDR3 length: 13 amino acids. The DNA for the CDR3 is TGTGCCAGTAGTATACAGGAAACCTACGAGCAGTACTTC. It yields the protein CASSIQETYEQYF.

V and J are TRBV6-2 or TRBV6-3 and TRBJ2-1; the match to TRBD1 covers 7 bases. With V trimmed by 2 bases and J by 2 bases, 6 bases remained unmatched. This CDR3 is 16 amino acids long. Germline V gene sequence: CDR1 MNHEY, CDR2 SVGEGT. CDR3 nucleotides: TGTGCCAGCAGTTACGAACCGGGACAGACCTACAATGAGCAGTTCTTC. Amino acid sequence: CASSYEPGQTYNEQFF.

As DNA, the CDR3 is TGTGCCAGCAGCTTTAGCGGAACGTCCTACAATGAGCAGTTCTTC. Translated: CASSFSGTSYNEQFF. V is TRBV7-9 and J is TRBJ2-1, with D perhaps TRBD2 (6 bases). Germline loops: CDR1 SEHNR, CDR2 FQNEAQ (reference sequence). V dropped 3 bases and J dropped 1 base, with 10 bases sitting between them. The CDR3 covers 15 residues.

The V and J genes are TRBV9 and TRBJ2-1; maybe TRBD2 (5 bases). There are 16 residues in the CDR3. The V end lost 3 bases, the J end lost 6 bases, and 19 bases lay between the germline ends. CDR1 and CDR2 (germline): SGDLS, YYNGEE. CDR3 sequence: CASSATPRGSGNEQFF. CDR3 nucleotides: TGTGCCAGCAGCGCTACGCCCCGGGGATCCGGCAATGAGCAGTTCTTC.

The J gene is TRBJ2-1, the V gene TRBV6-5; either TRBD1 or TRBD2 may fit D (5 bases each). Germline lookup yields CDR1 MNHEY and CDR2 SVGAGI. With 8 bases removed from V and 7 bases from J, the gap between germline ends came to 18 bases. CDR3 size: 14 residues. CDR3 DNA: TGTGCCAGCTCTCCAAGGGACGGGCGAAATGAGCAGTTCTTC. This sequence encodes CASSPRDGRNEQFF.

This clone was observed a handful of times. The rearrangement uses TRBV2 and TRBJ1-1; D is uncertain. The V gene lost 6 bases and the J gene lost 7 bases, with 9 bases spanning the gap. There are 11 residues in the CDR3. Germline assignment: CDR1 SNHLY and CDR2 FYNNEI. CDR3 loop: CASRIRSEAFF. CDR3 nucleotides: TGTGCCAGCAGGATAAGGAGTGAAGCTTTCTTT.

The chain uses TRBV29-1 and TRBJ1-2, with D possibly TRBD1 on 5 matching bases. Germline V lookup: CDR1 SQVTM, CDR2 ANQGSEA. The CDR3 has 14 residues. The V and J ends lost 2 bases and 2 bases respectively, with 12 bases between them. CDR3: CSVESPGTNYGYTF. As DNA, the CDR3 is TGCAGCGTTGAATCCCCGGGGACCAACTATGGCTACACCTTC. The whole variable domain, filled in from reference TRBV29-1 and TRBJ1-2, reads SAVISQKPSRDICQRGTSLTIQCQVDSQVTMMFWYRQQPGQSLTLIATANQGSEATYESGFVIDKFPISRPNLTFSTLTVSNMSPEDSSIYLCSVESPGTNYGYTFGSGTRLTVV.

This clone was picked up one time. This rearrangement joins TRBV7-2 to TRBJ2-7; 8 positions match TRBD1. The V segment lost 1 base and the J segment 4 bases; nucleotides outside the gene matches: 3. This CDR3 region has 14 residues. CDR1 and CDR2 (germline): SGHTA, FQGNSA. The CDR3, as DNA: TGTGCCAGCAGCTTAGGGACAGGGTCTTACGAGCAGTACTTC. Translating gives CASSLGTGSYEQYF.

The J gene is TRBJ2-5, the V gene TRBV11-2, with 10 bases identical to TRBD1. J was trimmed by 3 bases and V by 5 bases; bases with no gene match: 18. The CDR3 is 19 amino acids. Germline V lookup: CDR1 SGHAT, CDR2 FQNNGV. For the CDR3, the DNA is TGTGCCAGCAGCCCCACGACCCCGACAGGGGGCTTGGGGGAAGAGACCCAGTACTTC. This sequence encodes CASSPTTPTGGLGEETQYF.

Only one count was recorded for this clone. V usage is TRBV9 and J usage is TRBJ2-7; D might be TRBD2 (6 bases). The CDR3 spans 13 residues. Germline V CDR1 and CDR2: SGDLS, YYNGEE. The ends were cut back, 0 bases at V and 6 bases at J, with 10 bases in the middle. Here the CDR3 DNA reads TGTGCCAGCAGCGTAGGAGGGAGGCCCGAGCAGTACTTC. This translates into CASSVGGRPEQYF. The full variable domain, its missing parts supplied by reference TRBV9 and TRBJ2-7, is DSGVTQTPKHLITATGQRVTLRCSPRSGDLSVYWYQQSLDQGLQFLIQYYNGEERAKGNILERFSAQQFPDLHSELNLSSLELGDSALYFCASSVGGRPEQYFGPGTRLTVT.

The CDR3 is CAWSQAVNTGELFF. For the CDR3, the DNA is TGTGCCTGGAGTCAGGCCGTCAACACCGGGGAGCTGTTTTTT. The J gene is TRBJ2-2, the V gene TRBV30; no definite D call. From germline, CDR1 is GTSNPN and CDR2 SVGIG (reference sequence). The CDR3 spans 14 residues. The V end lost 2 bases, the J end lost 2 bases, and 9 bases lay between the germline ends.

The V gene is TRBV6-2 or TRBV6-3, the J gene TRBJ1-2, with 9 bases identical to TRBD1. V was clipped by 6 bases and J by 6 bases; unmatched bases: 14. The CDR3 totals 16 residues. CDR1 is MNHEY and CDR2 is SVGEGT in the germline V gene. The CDR3 nucleotides read TGTGCCAGCAGCCCCTGGACCGGGACAGGGAGCAATGGCTACACCTTC. This codes for CASSPWTGTGSNGYTF.

This clone was counted once. V is TRBV2 and J is TRBJ2-2; possibly TRBD2 for D (6 bases). Between the trimmed V and J ends, which lost 6 bases and 6 bases, there was a span of 14 bases. The CDR3 contains 14 residues. Germline V gives CDR1 SNHLY, CDR2 FYNNEI. DNA for the CDR3: TGTGCCAGCAGCATGGACTACTCCCCCGGGGAGCTGTTTTTT. This codes for CASSMDYSPGELFF.

This chain connects TRBV4-2 to TRBJ2-5, with D possibly matching TRBD1 (5 bases). The germline gives CDR1 LGHNA, CDR2 YNFKEQ. V was clipped by 3 bases and J by 1 base, with 21 bases between them. This CDR3 region has 18 residues. CDR3 DNA sequence: TGTGCCAGCAGCCACACTAAACAAGGGCAGGGATGCCAAGAGACCCAGTACTTC. Translating it yields CASSHTKQGQGCQETQYF.

V is TRBV9 and J is TRBJ1-1, with D possibly TRBD1 on 6 matching bases. There are 15 residues in the CDR3. The germline V gene has CDR1 SGDLS and CDR2 YYNGEE. The V end was cut by 3 bases, the J end by 0 bases, with 12 bases between. The CDR3 DNA reads TGTGCCAGCAGCGCTTTGGGACAAGTGAACACTGAAGCTTTCTTT. Translated: CASSALGQVNTEAFF.

This clone has just a few counts. The gene calls are TRBV4-3 and TRBJ2-7, with D tentatively TRBD1 (5 bases). Per the germline V gene, CDR1 is LGHNA and CDR2 is YSLEER. CDR3 length: 13 amino acids. V lost 2 bases and J 3 bases, leaving 8 bases between the germline ends. CDR3: CASSQHQGYEQYF. CDR3 nucleotides: TGCGCCAGCAGCCAACACCAGGGCTACGAGCAGTACTTC.

The chain links TRBV6-1 to TRBJ1-1, with D possibly being TRBD1 (5 bases). V lost 0 bases, J lost 1 base, and 9 bases lay in between. The CDR3 totals 15 residues. The germline CDR1 and CDR2 sequences are MNHNS and SASEGT. Written as DNA, the CDR3 is TGTGCCAGCAGTGAAGCGGGACGGGGGAACACTGAAGCTTTCTTT. Protein product: CASSEAGRGNTEAFF.

This clone was found a few times. The chain uses TRBV18 and TRBJ1-2; tentatively, D is TRBD1 (5 bases). Trimming left V 3 bases short and J 4 bases short, with 15 bases between. Germline V lookup: CDR1 KGHSH, CDR2 LQKENI. CDR3 length: 15 residues. The CDR3 bases are TGTGCCAGCTCACCCCCGAGGGGTCCGGGCTATGGCTACACCTTC. Translation gives CASSPPRGPGYGYTF.

The rearrangement links TRBV6-5 to TRBJ2-1; 8 nucleotides agree with TRBD2. V gave up 4 bases and J gave up 8 bases; unmatched junction bases: 7. This CDR3 is 14 amino acids long. Germline lookup yields CDR1 MNHEY and CDR2 SVGAGI. The CDR3 spells CASSSRGDRYEQFF. CDR3 DNA sequence: TGTGCCAGCAGTTCGCGGGGGGACCGTTATGAGCAGTTCTTC.

The chain employs TRBV7-8 and TRBJ1-1, with D unclear. This CDR3 is 14 amino acids long. The V end lost 3 bases, the J end lost 5 bases, and 13 bases lay between the germline ends. The germline V gene encodes CDR1 SGHVS and CDR2 FQNEAQ. The CDR3 sequence is CASSLVGPGTEAFF. Here the CDR3 DNA reads TGTGCCAGCAGCTTGGTAGGTCCAGGAACTGAAGCTTTCTTT.

The chain has TRBV5-4 and TRBJ2-1, with 10 bases that match TRBD2. After removal of 4 bases from V and 10 bases from J, the junction contained 11 bases not matched to a gene. Germline V lookup: CDR1 SGHNT, CDR2 YYREEE (reference sequence). The CDR3 contains 15 residues. This CDR3 reads CASSQVVAGGKEQFF. The CDR3 bases are TGTGCCAGCAGCCAGGTGGTAGCGGGGGGAAAAGAGCAGTTCTTC. Combining the CDR3 with reference TRBV5-4 and TRBJ2-1 gives the whole variable domain ETGVTQSPTHLIKTRGQQVTLRCSSQSGHNTVSWYQQALGQGPQFIFQYYREEENGRGNFPPRFSGLQFPNYSSELNVNALELDDSALYLCASSQVVAGGKEQFFGPGTRLTVL.

The table lists this clone with a count of one. V and J are TRBV5-1 and TRBJ2-7; either TRBD1 or TRBD2 may supply D (5 bases each). Per germline, CDR1 SGHRS and CDR2 YFSETQ. The CDR3 contains 15 residues. V was pared by 7 bases and J by 5 bases, with 22 bases between. The CDR3 spells CASGVLGTENDEQYF. The CDR3 DNA reads TGCGCCAGCGGCGTCCTAGGGACGGAAAATGACGAGCAGTACTTC.

This clone has just a few counts. V usage is TRBV19 and J usage is TRBJ2-7; D is perhaps TRBD1 (5 bases). Germline V gene data show CDR1 as LNHDA and CDR2 as SQIVND (reference sequence). The CDR3 loop spans 17 amino acids. Trimming removed 3 bases at V and 5 bases at J, with 23 bases between. This CDR3 is CASSMEMVRVVRNEQYF. The DNA for the CDR3 is TGTGCCAGTAGTATGGAGATGGTCAGGGTGGTGAGAAACGAGCAGTACTTC.

V and J are TRBV10-3 and TRBJ1-1, with 9 bases aligning to TRBD1. Per germline, CDR1 ENHRY and CDR2 SYGVKD. The CDR3 has 16 residues. V shed 7 bases, J shed 4 bases, and the junction held 13 bases outside the gene matches. The CDR3 nucleotides read TGTGCCATCACCGATTCCCTGACAGGGGGGGCCACTGAAGCTTTCTTT. Protein: CAITDSLTGGATEAFF.

CDR3 region: CASSEGGVPGTQYF. CDR3 in DNA: TGTGCCAGCAGTGAGGGGGGGGTGCCGGGGACCCAGTACTTC. The chain links TRBV2 to TRBJ2-5, with 7 bases aligning to TRBD2. The trim removed 3 bases at V and 7 bases at J, leaving 8 bases unmatched. CDR1 and CDR2 (germline): SNHLY, FYNNEI. The CDR3 consists of 14 residues.